Shown below are 22 T cell receptor beta chains from a single sample sequenced in a study of blood T cell repertoires in COVID-19. TCRdb's table, derived via immunoSEQ multiplex PCR, lists solely in-frame clones and lacks some. The sample contains hundreds of thousands of clones, 90% to 95% of which appear only once. What was sequenced was PBMCs or T cells enriched from blood (not recorded which). Source of these receptors: a woman in her late teens or twenties who had recovered from COVID-19.

The CDR3 sequence is CASTGTDYGYTF. In nucleotides, the CDR3 is TGTGCCAGCACTGGGACAGACTATGGCTACACCTTC. The chain has TRBV2 and TRBJ1-2, with 7 bases aligning to TRBD1. With V trimmed by 7 bases and J by 3 bases, 2 bases remained unmatched. Germline V lookup: CDR1 SNHLY, CDR2 FYNNEI. CDR3 length: 12 amino acids.

This clone is a singleton in its sample. The chain carries TRBV27 and TRBJ1-2; D perhaps matches TRBD1 (5 bases). CDR1 is MNHEY, CDR2 SMNVEV, per germline (reference sequence). The CDR3 sequence is 14 residues long. V shed 7 bases and J shed 2 bases, with 14 bases lying between them. CDR3 in DNA: TGTGCCAGCAAAGGGGCATCAAACAACTATGGCTACACCTTC. Translating gives CASKGASNNYGYTF.

The gene calls are TRBV5-6 and TRBJ2-7; 7 bases align to TRBD1. The germline V gene has CDR1 SGHDT and CDR2 YYEEEE. This CDR3 region has 15 residues. The V and J ends lost 4 bases and 2 bases, in that order; junction bases with no gene match: 9. CDR3 sequence reads: CASSITGTATYEQYF. The CDR3 nucleotides read TGTGCCAGCAGCATCACCGGGACAGCTACCTACGAGCAGTACTTC.

In nucleotides, the CDR3 is TGTGCCAGCAGTGATCCAGGGGGCCTATTCTATGGCTACACCTTC. It translates to CASSDPGGLFYGYTF. This rearrangement joins TRBV6-1 to TRBJ1-2; 8 nucleotides align to TRBD1. Germline-derived CDR1 and CDR2 are MNHNS and SASEGT. The ends lost 3 bases at V and 4 bases at J; junction bases unmatched: 7. The CDR3 covers 15 residues.

The gene calls are TRBV19 and TRBJ1-1, with TRBD1 matching over 11 bases. V gave up 5 bases and J gave up 11 bases; unmatched junction bases: 7. The CDR3 consists of 13 residues. The germline gives CDR1 LNHDA, CDR2 SQIVND (reference sequence). CDR3 nucleotide sequence: TGTGCCAGTAGTCCGGACAGGGGGCTTTGGGCTTTCTTT. It encodes CASSPDRGLWAFF.

V usage is TRBV28 and J usage is TRBJ1-2, with D possibly matching TRBD1 (6 bases). Trimming stripped 4 bases from V and 8 bases from J, with 11 bases between. Looked up from germline, CDR1 is MDHEN and CDR2 is SYDVKM. This CDR3 has 12 amino acids. Here the CDR3 DNA reads TGTGCCAGCAGTTCATACAGGGCCGGCTACACCTTC. Translation gives CASSSYRAGYTF.

The rearrangement joins TRBV25-1 to TRBJ1-3, with a tentative D call TRBD1 (5 bases). Germline CDR1 and CDR2: MGHDK and SYGVNS. V dropped 1 base and J dropped 1 base, with 11 bases sitting between them. This CDR3 contains 16 residues. The CDR3 DNA reads TGTGCCAGCAGTGAATGGGGGGGGTTTTCTGGAAACACCATATATTTT. This encodes CASSEWGGFSGNTIYF.

This clone was picked up a small number of times. The rearrangement joins TRBV28 to TRBJ1-5; no clear D gene. Germline CDR1 reads MDHEN; CDR2 reads SYDVKM. V lost 6 bases and J lost 5, with 11 bases in between. This CDR3 spans 13 amino acids. The CDR3 DNA reads TGTGCCAGCAGCCAAGACGGGTATCAGCCCCAGCATTTT. It yields the protein CASSQDGYQPQHF. The variable domain in full, completed from reference TRBV28 and TRBJ1-5, reads DVKVTQSSRYLVKRTGEKVFLECVQDMDHENMFWYRQDPGLGLRLIYFSYDVKMKEKGDIPEGYSVSREKKERFSLILESASTNQTSMYLCASSQDGYQPQHFGDGTRLSIL.

The chain couples TRBV12-1 to TRBJ1-6; TRBD1, the D gene given by the table, was not confirmed from the DNA. TRBV12-1 is reported as a pseudogene. The CDR3 covers 18 residues. CDR3 residues: CASSFLGGSDRAVSPLHF. The DNA of the CDR3 is TGTGCCAGCAGCTTTCTAGGTGGTTCGGACAGGGCAGTTTCACCCCTCCACTTT.

V and J are TRBV19 and TRBJ1-1; the D gene is possibly TRBD1 (5 bases). V dropped 9 bases and J dropped 5 bases, with 16 bases sitting between them. The germline gives CDR1 LNHDA, CDR2 SQIVND (reference sequence). This CDR3 comprises 13 residues. CDR3 region: CASQPGLRTEAFF. CDR3 DNA: TGTGCCAGCCAACCAGGGTTAAGAACTGAAGCTTTCTTT.

The chain recombines TRBV19 with TRBJ1-5, with 11 bases identical to TRBD1. Germline CDR1 and CDR2: LNHDA and SQIVND (reference sequence). J was trimmed by 3 bases and V by 6 bases; bases with no gene match: 4. This CDR3 contains 15 residues. The CDR3 region is CASSRDRGINQPQHF. The CDR3 region has the DNA TGTGCCAGTAGCAGGGACAGGGGGATCAATCAGCCCCAGCATTTT.

The chain is built from TRBV10-3 and TRBJ1-3, with D uncertain. Trimming took off 0 bases at V and 0 bases at J, with 9 bases between the two ends. CDR1 and CDR2 from the germline V gene are ENHRY and SYGVKD. The CDR3 has 16 amino acids. CDR3 in DNA: TGTGCCATCAGTGAGTCAGGCCGACACTCTGGAAACACCATATATTTT. Translated, it gives CAISESGRHSGNTIYF.

The chain employs TRBV10-3 and TRBJ2-7; D perhaps matches TRBD2 (6 bases). Germline V gives CDR1 ENHRY, CDR2 SYGVKD. Trimming stripped 0 bases from V and 5 bases from J, with 11 bases between. The CDR3 loop spans 14 amino acids. The CDR3, as DNA: TGTGCCATCAGTGAGTCGACCGGGAGTGACGAGCAGTACTTC. Translating gives CAISESTGSDEQYF.

The chain joins TRBV9 to TRBJ1-1; no reliable D call. The germline CDR1 and CDR2 sequences are SGDLS and YYNGEE. The CDR3 has 13 amino acids. The ends were cut back, 3 bases at V and 4 bases at J, with 10 bases in the middle. The CDR3 coding sequence is TGTGCCAGCAGCGGTGATCTAAGCACTGAAGCTTTCTTT. Protein: CASSGDLSTEAFF.

The chain joins TRBV5-1 to TRBJ2-3; TRBD2 agrees at 12 bases. The CDR3 runs 17 residues. Germline CDR1 is SGHRS and CDR2 is YFSETQ. V was clipped by 0 bases and J by 3 bases; unmatched bases: 5. The CDR3 sequence is CASSLGGLAGGTDTQYF. The DNA for the CDR3 is TGCGCCAGCAGCTTGGGGGGACTAGCGGGCGGGACAGATACGCAGTATTTT.

V and J are TRBV12-5 and TRBJ2-7; 8 bases fit TRBD1. V was clipped by 6 bases and J by 3 bases; unmatched bases: 10. This CDR3 region has 15 residues. Per germline, CDR1 LGHNT and CDR2 FRNRAP. The CDR3 bases are TGTGCTAGTGGGCCCGGGACAGGATCATTCTACGAGCAGTACTTC. It specifies CASGPGTGSFYEQYF. Filled out from reference TRBV12-5 and TRBJ2-7, the complete variable domain reads DARVTQTPRHKVTEMGQEVTMRCQPILGHNTVFWYRQTMMQGLELLAYFRNRAPLDDSGMPKDRFSAEMPDATLATLKIQPSEPRDSAVYFCASGPGTGSFYEQYFGPGTRLTVT.

V is TRBV11-3 and J is TRBJ2-5; 7 bases fit TRBD2. CDR3 length equals 16 residues. V was pared by 5 bases and J by 1 base, with 10 bases of the junction left unmatched. CDR1 and CDR2 (germline): SGHNT, YENEEA. The CDR3: CASSPASWGGQETQYF. In nucleotides, the CDR3 is TGTGCCAGCAGCCCAGCCTCATGGGGGGGCCAAGAGACCCAGTACTTC.

The chain has TRBV18 and TRBJ1-3; possible D gene TRBD1, 5 bases. Trimming took off 3 bases at V and 6 bases at J, with 12 bases between the two ends. This CDR3 is built from 14 residues. Germline V gene sequence: CDR1 KGHSH, CDR2 LQKENI. The DNA of the CDR3 is TGTGCCAGCTCACCTGATGGGGGGTCAAACACCATATATTTT. Its translation is CASSPDGGSNTIYF.

The rearrangement links TRBV12-3 or TRBV12-4 to TRBJ2-2; no clear D. CDR3 length equals 12 residues. Trimming removed 6 bases at V and 7 bases at J, with 9 bases between. In DNA, the CDR3 is TGTGCCAGCAGCCCGCGTGTCGGGGAGCTGTTTTTT. It specifies CASSPRVGELFF.

In its sample, this clone was seen once. The gene calls are TRBV6-5 and TRBJ1-5, with D unclear. Germline lookup yields CDR1 MNHEY and CDR2 SVGAGI. V was shortened by 9 bases and J by 9 bases, with 9 bases between the two germline ends. The CDR3 has 10 residues. CDR3 DNA sequence: TGTGCCAGTTCCCACGGGCCCCAGCATTTT. It encodes CASSHGPQHF.

This clone was observed a single time. This chain links TRBV7-3 with TRBJ2-3; 10 nucleotides align to TRBD2. CDR1 SGHTA and CDR2 FQGTGA come from the germline V gene. The junction had 0 bases not matched to a gene; V was cut back by 5 bases and J by 1 base. The CDR3 contains 14 residues. The chain's CDR3 is CASSLAGGTDTQYF. Written as DNA, the CDR3 is TGTGCCAGCAGCCTAGCGGGGGGCACAGATACGCAGTATTTT.

The chain couples TRBV18 to TRBJ1-2; D ambiguous. The V end lost 2 bases, the J end lost 5 bases, and 24 bases lay between the germline ends. The CDR3 spans 18 residues. Germline V lookup: CDR1 KGHSH, CDR2 LQKENI. The CDR3 reads CASSPGVVGGREGYGYTF. The CDR3 DNA is TGTGCCAGCTCACCAGGAGTGGTCGGAGGGCGTGAGGGTTATGGCTACACCTTC.